The clone carrying this TCR beta chain was observed many times. Its antigen is undetermined. RNA transcripts were the template for amplifying TCR beta CDR3 regions. First-round RT-PCR with HTBI primers amplified the TCR CDR3 region. One entry per CDR3 protein results from TCRdb running MiXCR on the multiplex PCR reads. The sample yields 400,000 to 600,000 distinct CDR3 sequences, less than 25% seen once. This record belongs to a study of T cells in Graves' hyperthyroidism and ophthalmopathy. Stability of Graves' hyperthyroidism was defined as absent ophthalmopathy progression within 18 months. The source of the PBMCs was 10 ml of fresh peripheral blood. Broader study findings: Blood also held most thyroid clonotypes expanded beyond 0.001. A median roughly six months before onset, the model predicted ophthalmopathy.

The CDR3 has 13 residues. V was clipped by 6 bases and J by 7 bases, with 13 bases between them. The germline V gene encodes CDR1 SGHNT and CDR2 YENEEA. This chain links TRBV11-3 with TRBJ1-5; possibly TRBD1 for D (5 bases). The material sequenced was blood. This sequence originates from a man younger than 35 with Graves' hyperthyroidism. This CDR3 reads CASSSGGGQPQHF. The DNA of the CDR3 is TGTGCCAGCAGTTCCGGGGGAGGGCAGCCCCAGCATTTT.